The clone carrying this T cell receptor (beta chain) appeared a single time. Its antigen is unknown. These data originate in a study of shared clonotypes between healthy human individuals. Whole-study context: Every donor yielded three CD4 naive, three CD4 memory, two CD8 naive and one CD8 memory plate.

It was across several immunoSEQ plates that each subset's genomic DNA was evenly split. Assay: immunoSEQ multiplex PCR; the TCRdb copy retains only in-frame clones and omits some. The sample lists roughly 700,000 clones, roughly 70% occurring once. Whole-study findings and limits: Despite large depth, sorted-subset datasets appeared incompletely sequenced.

Researchers partitioned CD4+ cells into CD45RA+ naive and CD45RA-negative memory subsets. Germline CDR1 and CDR2: LNHDA and SQIVND (reference sequence). Between the trimmed V and J ends, which lost 7 bases and 4 bases, there was a span of 14 bases. The CDR3 is 13 residues long. Input material: memory CD4+ T cells sorted from blood. Subset noted: CD45RA-negative fraction. The genes are TRBV19 and TRBJ2-7; weak D call: TRBD1 (6 bases). The sequence came from a woman in her twenties or thirties in good health. CDR3 in amino acids: CASTDSGLYEQYF. DNA of the CDR3: TGTGCCAGTACGGACAGCGGTCTTTACGAGCAGTACTTC.